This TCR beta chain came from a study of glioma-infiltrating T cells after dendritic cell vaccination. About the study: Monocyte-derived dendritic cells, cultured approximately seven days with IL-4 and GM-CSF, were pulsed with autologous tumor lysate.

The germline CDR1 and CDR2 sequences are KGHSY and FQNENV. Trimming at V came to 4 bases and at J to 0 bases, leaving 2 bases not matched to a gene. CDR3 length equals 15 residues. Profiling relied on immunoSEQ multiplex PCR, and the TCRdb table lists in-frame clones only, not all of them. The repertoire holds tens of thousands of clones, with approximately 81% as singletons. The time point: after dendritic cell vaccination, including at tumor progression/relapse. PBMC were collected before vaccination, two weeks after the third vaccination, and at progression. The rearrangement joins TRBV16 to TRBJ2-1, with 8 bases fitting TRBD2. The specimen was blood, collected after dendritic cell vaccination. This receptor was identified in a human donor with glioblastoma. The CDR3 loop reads CASSPGTSSYNEQFF. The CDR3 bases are TGTGCCAGCAGCCCCGGGACTAGCTCCTACAATGAGCAGTTCTTC.